This T cell receptor (beta chain) was captured in a study of T cell changes during pregnancy in multiple sclerosis (dated by TCRdb to the late 2010s). Study-level background: The study examined how the T cell repertoire changed over the course of pregnancy in women with multiple sclerosis.

The library was generated by the immunoSEQ multiplex PCR assay. TCRdb limited this immuneACCESS table to in-frame rearrangements with V and J called. A share of clones is missing; checked studies link under half to unresolved V genes, and the rest is unexplained. The sample data list roughly 70,000 clones, and around 85% of these were observed just once. The ten largest clones represent around 3% of the sample. The germline V gene provides CDR1 SGHRS and CDR2 YFSETQ. The CDR3 has 16 amino acids, counting the end cysteine and phenylalanine. Solely the CDR3 DNA is kept, with 48 bases framed from the first base. The V end gives up 0 bases and the J end 11 bases, leaving 13 bases in the junction not matched to a gene. To note about this clone: The target of this receptor is not known. No clone much larger than this one lies a single base away; base qualities are absent.

The sequence came from a female donor with multiple sclerosis, enrolled in a pregnancy study. The chain is made from TRBV5-1 and TRBJ2-3; 9 bases in the junction line up with TRBD2. The sample here was peripheral blood, taken before pregnancy. The nucleotide sequence reads as follows: TGCGCCAGCAGCTTGGATTCGCCTAGCGGGATCTCTCAGCAGTATTTT. It specifies CASSLDSPSGISQQYF.